This T cell receptor (beta chain) appears in the sequencing data of a study of PD-1 blockade in classical Hodgkin lymphoma (TCRdb year 2020). Context from the whole study: Nivolumab dosing was 3 mg/kg intravenously every 2 weeks, continuing until either disease progression or unacceptable toxicity. To define a peripheral blood immune signature of response to PD-1 blockade in classical Hodgkin lymphoma, the study combined TCR beta sequencing with CyTOF.

The germline ends are 21 bases apart after V is trimmed by 5 bases and J by 11 bases. CDR1 and CDR2, per the germline V gene, are MDHEN and SYDVKM. From the cysteine through the phenylalanine, the CDR3 covers 14 amino acids. Of the read, only the CDR3 DNA is kept; its 42 bases are in frame from base 1. Taken with the paper, the label for time point translates to: cycle 2 day 1 (C2D1) of nivolumab. All trial patients had relapsed after autologous stem cell transplantation, with cohorts A, B and C differing in prior brentuximab vedotin exposure. The trial cohort comprised a few dozen patients with relapsed/refractory classical Hodgkin lymphoma whose best overall responses were complete response, partial response or progressive disease. In the multi-cohort phase II CheckMate 205 trial, trial patients received single-agent nivolumab. Best overall response was determined by an independent review committee according to the 2007 International Working Group response criteria. Trial PBMCs were obtained immediately prior to nivolumab initiation (C1D1) and on therapy at cycle 2 day 1 and cycle 4 day 1. Peripheral blood was collected in 8 mL Vacutainer Cell Preparation Tubes, from which PBMCs were isolated by centrifugation and then cryopreserved.

Concerning this clone itself: Its recognized antigen is unknown. The sample holds no much larger clone one base away, and base qualities are not on file.

Broader findings and caveats from the paper: A significant rise by C4D1 was seen in CD4+ but not CD8+ TCR diversity (p=0.0027 vs p=0.16), with the rise being most apparent in complete responders (p=0.02). Patients starting nivolumab less than 1 year after ASCT had lower diversity and were excluded from later analyses to avoid confounding by immune reconstitution. Baseline diversity similar to that of newly diagnosed patients was observed in trial patients achieving complete response, whereas significantly lower diversity was observed in partial responders and progressors. Only a single clinical trial cohort was studied, and what caused the repertoire differences, possibly disease activity or prior therapy, remained undefined. Baseline TCR diversity was reported to be lower in newly diagnosed patients than in healthy donors, and even lower in relapsed/refractory patients.

Genomic DNA was extracted with the Qiagen DNeasy kit from unsorted PBMCs and from negatively selected CD4+ and CD8+ fractions. Using primers that anneal to V and J segments, immunoSEQ multiplex PCR amplified the TCR beta CDR3 regions. A synthetic immune receptor repertoire was used to minimize amplification bias, and remaining bias was computationally removed after sequencing. Regarding the original processing steps: Custom Python scripts were used to quantify repertoire diversity as the Shannon entropy index. The unsorted, CD4+ and CD8+ repertoires were each analyzed separately, with the exception of combined analyses, where CD4+ and CD8+ sequences were merged in silico. Clonal expansion was defined as a frequency increase of at least 2-fold after treatment compared with C1D1, and clones undetected at baseline were assigned a pseudocount of 0.5. Singleton clones were defined as clones with 0 or 1 copy at C1D1, and non-singleton clones were defined as clones with 2 or more copies. Clones expanded in unsorted samples were labelled as CD4+, CD8+ or unknown by matching protein sequences in sorted samples from the same patient. Diversity changes from C1D1 to C4D1 were tested in paired samples using Wilcoxon tests. This immuneACCESS table, as held by TCRdb, lists in-frame sequences with V and J called but not all clones. Of the missing ones, under half trace to an unresolved V gene in checked studies; the others have no known cause. The D gene and trimming were derived from the DNA, and the V and J assignments and clone size from that table. In this sample the table shows about 46,000 clones, roughly 75% of which occur a single time. Jointly, the top ten make up roughly 20% of the sample.

The receptor was isolated from a human donor with classical Hodgkin lymphoma. The sequencing here drew on peripheral blood mononuclear cells (PBMCs), taken before the second cycle of nivolumab. The chain is assembled from TRBV28 and TRBJ1-1; the best D guess is TRBD1, with 5 bases matching. Read as DNA, the sequence is TGTGCCAGCAGTCCCTCTTCGACAGTCCCCAAGGCTTTCTTT. Translated, it reads CASSPSSTVPKAFF.